This TCR beta chain was sequenced in a study of human T cells and chemical hapten exposure (dated by TCRdb to about 2021). Concerning the study at large: For sensitization, 2% DPC in acetone was applied to an approximately 2 cm by approximately 2 cm area of upper inner arm skin. Patients additionally received weekly therapeutic DPC doses to the scalp throughout the roughly 24-week study period. Patch testing was done on the upper back using Finn chambers containing 0.01% DPC, and results were scored after 6 days according to International Contact Dermatitis Research Group standards. Alopecia areata with under or over 50% scalp involvement, alopecia totalis and alopecia universalis were represented in the patient cohort, which was mostly female. Libraries were pooled for sequencing, and variation in per-sample TCR yields was attributed mainly to small differences in library volumes within the pool. Peripheral blood TCR repertoire changes were tracked in vivo in alopecia patients during primary and secondary sensitization to the hapten diphenylcyclopropenone (DPC). Blood samples were taken from patients before sensitization (week 0) and at 2, 6 and about 24 weeks after DPC sensitization. For TCR sequencing, blood came from about 28 alopecia patients at anywhere from one to four time points (pre-sensitization, 2, 6 and 24 weeks).

The germline ends are 8 bases apart after V is trimmed by 2 bases and J by 4 bases. The CDR3 has 13 amino acids, counting the end cysteine and phenylalanine. Here the CDR3 DNA is all that survives: 39 bases in frame from base 1. According to the germline V gene, CDR1 reads MNHEY and CDR2 reads SVGAGI. The meaning of the sample's time point label: pre-sensitization, week 0. The label giving this sample's treatment or condition can be read as: therapeutic diphenylcyclopropenone sensitization with weekly scalp DPC. At every patch-test visit, the blood draw took place before the patch test was put on. Eligible patients were aged 18 to 70, diagnosed with alopecia, deemed suitable for DPC therapy, and excluded if pregnant. Total RNA was extracted from unfractionated whole blood collected in Tempus Blood RNA tubes. This clonotype was observed a few times. What antigen it recognizes has not been identified. No qualities accompany the bases; no much larger clone lies one base away.

Points the paper makes about the study in general: Repeated subsampling changed both the strength of the expansion versus patch-test correlation and the threshold at which the correlation became significant. Significantly more large CDR3 similarity clusters were formed by expanded TCRs than by pre-sensitization or healthy control sets, consistent with antigen-driven responses. No change with DPC sensitization was found in the number of TCRs above 1 in 1000 frequency, and no evidence of global repertoire structure alterations was found. Because all patients had alopecia, a presumed autoimmune disease, the immune response of the patients might differ from that of healthy individuals. The number of PT1 expanded TCRs positively correlated with patch test score, significant at thresholds 8, 16 and 32 but not 4.

The protocol used for the library was RACE. TCRdb shows the sequencer as NextSeq 500. During library preparation, unique molecular identifiers were attached to individual cDNA molecules so that TCRs could be counted in a quantitative, reproducible way. Each blood RNA sample was used to sequence both TCR alpha and TCR beta chains. On the authors' methods: The median number of TCRs per sample was roughly 98,000, ranging from roughly 20,000 to 700,000. The Decombinator software suite was used to annotate the V, J and CDR3 of the TCR reads. For PS versus PT1 abundance plots, all samples were subsampled to the same number of TCRs (28,000). TCRs were defined as expanded if absent before sensitization and observed at least eight times at the 2-week time point. The public reads were run again by TCRdb, first through fastp at Q25 and then through MiXCR, and only productive beta chains were kept. Rows are combined by CDR3 protein, so each entry shows the most common genes and DNA. TCRdb's processing, not the study's, gives the V and J calls here. In all, the sample holds about 62,000 distinct CDR3 sequences, and around 7% of those were seen once. The ten largest clones take up more than 1.5% of the sample.

This sequence was found in a woman in her 30s with alopecia areata. Some clones in this sample may be carry-over from other donors' samples. The sequencing used whole blood, collected in connection with sensitization to the hapten diphenylcyclopropenone (DPC). The sequence is built from TRBV6-5 and TRBJ1-1; the D gene is not confidently resolved. This receptor carries the CDR3 CASSYERATEAFF. The nucleotide sequence is TGTGCCAGCAGTTACGAACGTGCCACTGAAGCTTTCTTT.